This T cell receptor beta chain was identified in a study of T cell responses to AZD1222 COVID-19 vaccine. Libraries were prepared by immunoSEQ multiplex PCR; TCRdb keeps only in-frame clonotypes and omits some of them. The sample holds some 97,000 clones; about 85% are singletons and the top ten take about 1.7%. The germline CDR1 and CDR2 sequences are LNHDA and SQIVND (reference sequence). The CDR3 length is 15 residues. The V gene lost 5 bases and the J gene lost 2 bases, with 13 bases spanning the gap. The sample was peripheral blood, taken on day 0 of AZD1222 vaccination. This receptor was obtained from an adult in good health. The chain recombines TRBV19 with TRBJ1-5, with D tentatively TRBD1 (5 bases). CDR3 sequence reads: CASSDTPGGNQPQHF. The CDR3 DNA reads TGTGCCAGTAGTGACACACCGGGGGGCAATCAGCCCCAGCATTTT.